The clone carrying this TCR beta chain has just a few counts. During colonoscopy, one to two rectal pinch biopsies were collected. The data were taken from a study of pediatric ulcerative colitis. Up to 500,000 reads were sequenced per sample. Assay: immunoSEQ multiplex PCR; the TCRdb copy retains only in-frame clones and omits some. The sample lists over 20,000 clones, about 71% occurring once. The receptor's source is a boy between 10 and 17 years old with severe ulcerative colitis. The sequencing input was gut tissue.

For the CDR3, the DNA is TGCGCCAGCAGCTCGGGACAGGGTAGAGGCTACACCTTC. Its translation is CASSSGQGRGYTF. The chain links TRBV5-1 to TRBJ1-2; 9 nucleotides line up with TRBD1. Per germline, CDR1 SGHRS and CDR2 YFSETQ. CDR3 length equals 13 residues. V lost 3 bases, J lost 8 bases, and 5 bases stayed unmatched.